This entry describes one T cell receptor (beta chain). Its antigen is not known. This PCR relied on a set of 60 Vbeta primers and 13 Jbeta primers. Authors' methods: The authors later counted some 76 million unique TCR beta chains, 9.5 million to 13 million of them shared. Sequenced by immunoSEQ multiplex PCR; TCRdb stores in-frame clones only, minus some. V and J calls and clone size are those listed in that table; D and trimming were worked out from the DNA. Of 150,000 or so clones listed, about three quarters are singletons. The sample is drawn from a study of cytomegalovirus exposure and HLA in healthy donors. CDR3 size: 14 residues. Trimming cost V 3 bases and J 1 base, with 12 bases left between them. Germline V lookup: CDR1 SQVTM, CDR2 ANQGSEA. Study conclusions and caveats: Later analysis found that TCR beta chains associated with HLA were more clonally expanded than other, equally common chains. As a later analysis revealed, most CMV-associated TCR beta chains appeared HLA-restricted.

The sequencing sample was made of PBMCs. The gene calls are TRBV29-1 and TRBJ1-1, with a tentative D call TRBD1 (5 bases). The origin of this receptor is a female donor in good health and CMV-seronegative. The CDR3 region is CSVDQTGGNTEAFF. In DNA form, the CDR3 reads TGCAGCGTTGACCAGACGGGGGGGAACACTGAAGCTTTCTTT.